This T cell receptor beta chain was profiled in a study of PD-L1 blockade in urothelial cancer. TCRdb's table, derived via immunoSEQ multiplex PCR, lists solely in-frame clones and lacks some. This table has about 95,000 clones, almost 90% appearing once. Time point denoted: pretreatment peripheral blood. This clone was observed once. The source material was PBMCs, sampled around atezolizumab (anti-PD-L1) treatment. This receptor was obtained from a man aged 60-69 years with urothelial cancer.

As DNA, the CDR3 is TGTGCCAGCAGTAAAATGCGGGACTCCTTTGCAACTAATGAAAAACTGTTTTTT. Translated, it gives CASSKMRDSFATNEKLFF. The chain uses TRBV27 and TRBJ1-4, with D possibly being TRBD1 (5 bases). CDR1 is MNHEY, CDR2 SMNVEV, per germline (reference sequence). The V end lost 5 bases, the J end lost 0 bases, and 19 bases lay between the germline ends. This CDR3 contains 18 residues.